This T cell receptor beta chain is from a study of Graves' ophthalmopathy and Graves' hyperthyroidism. Findings of the study overall: Blood repertoires reportedly contained most expanded thyroid clonotypes above 0.001 frequency.

This clonotype has a count of ten or more. Its specificity is not known. Each diagnosis was determined on the basis of clinical symptoms, serum thyroxine, TRAb, thyroid ultrasound and orbital computed tomography. PBMCs had their origin in fresh peripheral blood (10 ml). Transcripts of RNA were the source for amplifying TCR beta CDR3 regions. Amplification began with first-round RT-PCR using HTBI primers, then second-round multiplex PCR was performed. MiXCR, run by TCRdb on the multiplex PCR reads, gives a single entry per CDR3 protein. The data show 400,000 or so distinct CDR3 sequences, with over 15% seen just once and roughly 7% held by the top ten. Germline V lookup: CDR1 SGHAT, CDR2 FQNNGV. The CDR3 is 12 amino acids. V was pared by 0 bases and J by 7 bases, with 7 bases between.

The clonotype originates from a woman aged 18-35 years with stable Graves' hyperthyroidism. This chain joins TRBV11-2 and TRBJ2-7; D uncertain. Sequencing was performed on peripheral blood. CDR3 nucleotides: TGTGCCAGCAGCTTAGACGGGCGTGAGCAGTACTTC. Protein: CASSLDGREQYF.